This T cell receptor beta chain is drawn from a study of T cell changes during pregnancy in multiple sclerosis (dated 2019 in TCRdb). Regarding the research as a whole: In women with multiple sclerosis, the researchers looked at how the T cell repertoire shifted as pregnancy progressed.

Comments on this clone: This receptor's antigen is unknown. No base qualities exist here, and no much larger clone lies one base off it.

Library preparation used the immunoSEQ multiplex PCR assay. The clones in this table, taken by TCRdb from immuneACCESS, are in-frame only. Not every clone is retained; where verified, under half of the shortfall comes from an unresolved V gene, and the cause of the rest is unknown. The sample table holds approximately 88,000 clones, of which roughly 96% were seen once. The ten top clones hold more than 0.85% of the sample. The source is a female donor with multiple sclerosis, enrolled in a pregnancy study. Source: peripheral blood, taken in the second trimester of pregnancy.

The DNA is TGTGCCAGCAACACACTAGCGGGAGTTATGGGGGCCTACGAGCAGTACTTC. This yields the protein CASNTLAGVMGAYEQYF. The chain joins TRBV11-2 to TRBJ2-7, and TRBD2 matches 11 of the central bases. Counted from cysteine to phenylalanine, this CDR3 has 17 amino acids. CDR3 DNA is the only sequence kept; it has 51 bases, read in frame from the first base. For this chain, trimming is 7 bases at the V end and 2 bases at the J end, and the number of junction bases without a gene match is 13. CDR1 and CDR2, looked up from the germline V gene, are SGHAT and FQNNGV. The CDR3, completed at both ends by the reference TRBV11-2 and TRBJ2-7 genes, gives the full variable domain EAGVAQSPRYKIIEKRQSVAFWCNPISGHATLYWYQQILGQGPKLLIQFQNNGVVDDSQLPKDRFSAERLKGVDSTLKIQPAKLEDSAVYLCASNTLAGVMGAYEQYFGPGTRLTVT.